Here is one TCR beta chain with its context. Authors' methods: Reference gene primer amplification in the assay estimated nucleated cell counts. TCRdb keeps only in-frame clones here, not all; method: immunoSEQ multiplex PCR. V, J and clone size are those of that table, while D and trimming were read from the DNA. The sample yields under 400,000 clones, around 88% seen once. Germline-derived CDR1 and CDR2 are SGHRS and YFSETQ. CDR3 length equals 14 residues. Trimming stripped 3 bases from V and 0 bases from J, with 9 bases between. The data stem from a study of blood T cell repertoires in COVID-19. Study background: Sources were T cells, B-cell-depleted T cells, or PBMCs; the material itself was cDNA or gDNA.

During active infection, Seattle patients enrolled and were then monitored through disease. This rearrangement joins TRBV5-1 to TRBJ1-1; a possible D gene is TRBD1 (6 bases). The receptor's source is a woman in her twenties or thirties with COVID-19, enrolled during active disease. Sequenced sample: peripheral blood. In DNA form, the CDR3 reads TGCGCCAGCAGCTACAGGGTCATGAACACTGAAGCTTTCTTT. It specifies CASSYRVMNTEAFF. Based on the CDR3 plus reference TRBV5-1 and TRBJ1-1, the full variable domain is KAGVTQTPRYLIKTRGQQVTLSCSPISGHRSVSWYQQTPGQGLQFLFEYFSETQRNKGNFPGRFSGRQFSNSRSEMNVSTLELGDSALYLCASSYRVMNTEAFFGQGTRLTVV.